Presented here are 31 T cell receptor beta chains from one specimen sequenced in a study of cytomegalovirus exposure and HLA in healthy donors (dated by TCRdb to the late 2010s). The receptor library was made with the immunoSEQ multiplex PCR assay. For the multiplex PCR, a mixture combining 60 forward primers for TCR Vbeta segments and 13 reverse primers for TCR Jbeta segments was used. Sourced from immuneACCESS, this table was stored by TCRdb with only in-frame sequences that have V and J called. A share of the clones is absent; for the studies checked, an unresolved V gene accounts for under half, and the remainder has no known explanation. The sample profile shows about 190,000 clones; more than 70% of them were found once. The ten largest clones capture 4.5% to 5.5% of the sample. Sequenced sample: PBMCs. The origin of the receptors is a man aged 25-45 years in good health and CMV-seropositive.

This clone was seen just once. The V and J genes are TRBV27 and TRBJ1-5; 8 bases line up with TRBD1. The ends lost 4 bases at V and 6 bases at J; junction bases unmatched: 5. The CDR3 has 14 amino acids. Germline V gives CDR1 MNHEY, CDR2 SMNVEV (reference sequence). The CDR3 nucleotides are TGTGCCAGCAGTTCCAGGGGGCTTCTTCAGCCCCAGCATTTT. This encodes CASSSRGLLQPQHF.

V is TRBV6-5 and J is TRBJ1-2; TRBD1 might be the D (6 bases). This CDR3 is 11 amino acids long. CDR1 and CDR2 from the germline V gene are MNHEY and SVGAGI. V was cut by 6 bases and J by 8 bases, with 10 bases left in between. The CDR3 here is CASSPGEGYTF. The CDR3 coding sequence is TGTGCCAGCAGCCCAGGGGAAGGCTACACCTTC.

This clone was detected a few times. DNA of the CDR3: TGCGCCAGCAGCCACGAGGACAACTGGGACACAGATACGCAGTATTTT. This codes for CASSHEDNWDTDTQYF. The chain couples TRBV4-3 to TRBJ2-3, with D perhaps matching TRBD1 (5 bases). CDR1 is LGHNA, CDR2 YSLEER, per germline. V lost 3 bases to trimming and J lost 2 bases, with 15 bases between them. The CDR3 is made up of 16 amino acids.

This chain uses TRBV11-3 with TRBJ2-2, with D possibly matching TRBD1 (6 bases). Trimming took off 5 bases at V and 2 bases at J, with 9 bases between the two ends. CDR1 and CDR2 (germline): SGHNT, YENEEA. The CDR3 extends over 14 amino acids. For the CDR3, the DNA is TGTGCCAGCAGCCACAGGGCCAACACCGGGGAGCTGTTTTTT. The encoded protein is CASSHRANTGELFF.

The genes are TRBV6-5 and TRBJ2-2, with D possibly matching TRBD2 (6 bases). CDR1 MNHEY and CDR2 SVGAGI come from the germline V gene. This CDR3 contains 12 residues. The V and J ends lost 6 bases and 4 bases respectively, with 6 bases between them. This chain's CDR3 is CASRGGTGELFF. Here the CDR3 DNA reads TGTGCCAGCAGGGGGGGCACCGGGGAGCTGTTTTTT.

The chain combines TRBV5-6 with TRBJ1-1; 7 nucleotides line up with TRBD1. V lost 0 bases to trimming and J lost 1 base; unmatched junction nucleotides: 12. This CDR3 is 18 amino acids long. Germline lookup yields CDR1 SGHDT and CDR2 YYEEEE. The CDR3 is CASSLGGETGNRNTEAFF. The CDR3 nucleotides read TGTGCCAGCAGCTTGGGAGGTGAGACAGGGAACCGGAACACTGAAGCTTTCTTT.

This clone was found a few times. The rearrangement uses TRBV18 and TRBJ1-2; perhaps TRBD1 as D (6 bases). The V gene lost 3 bases and the J gene lost 6 bases, with 11 bases spanning the gap. The CDR3 contains 13 residues. Germline V gives CDR1 KGHSH, CDR2 LQKENI. The chain's CDR3 is CASSPAGVDGYTF. The CDR3 nucleotides read TGTGCCAGCTCACCGGCAGGGGTTGATGGCTACACCTTC.

This clone was detected only a few times. The chain has TRBV7-2 and TRBJ1-1; the D gene is possibly TRBD1 (6 bases). Trimming removed 8 bases from V and 1 base from J, with 17 bases in between. This CDR3 is 15 amino acids long. Per the germline V gene, CDR1 is SGHTA and CDR2 is FQGNSA. CDR3 sequence (DNA): TGTGCCAGCCCCCCCACGGCGGGGGCGAACACTGAAGCTTTCTTT. This sequence encodes CASPPTAGANTEAFF.

The gene calls are TRBV6-9 and TRBJ1-6, with a possible D match to TRBD1 (5 bases). CDR1 and CDR2 (germline): MNHGY, SVAAGI. Trimming took off 8 bases at V and 4 bases at J, with 12 bases between the two ends. The CDR3 consists of 14 residues. The CDR3 DNA reads as TGTGCCAGCCCCGAAGCAGGGTATAATTCACCCCTCCACTTT. This translates into CASPEAGYNSPLHF.

The CDR3 spells CASSPLGSYNEQFF. CDR3 DNA: TGTGCCAGCAGCCCCCTAGGCTCCTACAATGAGCAGTTCTTC. The chain is built from TRBV7-6 and TRBJ2-1; D gene ambiguous. This CDR3 has 14 amino acids. Per germline, CDR1 SGHVS and CDR2 FNYEAQ. Trimming stripped 5 bases from V and 0 bases from J, with 8 bases between. Drawing the rest from reference TRBV7-6 and TRBJ2-1, the complete variable domain is GAGVSQSPRYKVTKRGQDVALRCDPISGHVSLYWYRQALGQGPEFLTYFNYEAQQDKSGLPNDRFSAERPEGSISTLTIQRTEQRDSAMYRCASSPLGSYNEQFFGPGTRLTVL.

This clone has only one observation. The gene calls are TRBV4-2 and TRBJ1-2; no clear D gene. With 1 base removed from V and 1 base from J, the gap between germline ends came to 10 bases. Looked up from germline, CDR1 is LGHNA and CDR2 is YNFKEQ. The CDR3 is 15 amino acids. CDR3 bases: TGTGCCAGCAGCCAAGCGCCTGGAGTTAACTATGGCTACACCTTC. This gives the protein CASSQAPGVNYGYTF.

The gene calls are TRBV10-2 and TRBJ1-2, with D perhaps matching TRBD1 (5 bases). The germline V gene encodes CDR1 WSHSY and CDR2 SAAADI. CDR3 size: 14 residues. V lost 4 bases, J lost 5 bases, and 14 bases lay in between. CDR3 amino acids: CASSAEGLFYGYTF. The DNA for the CDR3 is TGCGCCAGCAGTGCGGAGGGGTTATTTTATGGCTACACCTTC.

This chain joins TRBV5-1 and TRBJ2-4; 7 bases align to TRBD1. Looked up from germline, CDR1 is SGHRS and CDR2 is YFSETQ. The CDR3 loop spans 16 amino acids. V lost 4 bases and J lost 8; bases outside the gene matches: 15. The CDR3 coding sequence is TGCGCCAGCAGCAAACAGGGGCTTAACCTTGGGGACATTCAGTACTTC. Encoded protein: CASSKQGLNLGDIQYF.

The J gene is TRBJ1-5, the V gene TRBV2; unclear D gene. Trimming removed 7 bases at V and 1 base at J, with 11 bases between. CDR3 length equals 14 residues. Germline CDR1 SNHLY, CDR2 FYNNEI. The CDR3: CASIGTGSNQPQHF. As DNA, the CDR3 is TGTGCCAGCATAGGCACGGGGAGCAATCAGCCCCAGCATTTT. The full variable domain, rest sourced from reference TRBV2 and TRBJ1-5, is EPEVTQTPSHQVTQMGQEVILRCVPISNHLYFYWYRQILGQKVEFLVSFYNNEISEKSEIFDDQFSVERPDGSNFTLKIRSTKLEDSAMYFCASIGTGSNQPQHFGDGTRLSIL.

This clone was observed a few times. Given a much more abundant clone one base away, this may be a read error. The chain carries TRBV7-9 and TRBJ1-1; the D gene is possibly TRBD1 (5 bases). The CDR3 totals 16 residues. Per germline, CDR1 SEHNR and CDR2 FQNEAQ (reference sequence). The CDR3 spells CSSTGGTVSGNTEAFF. The CDR3 nucleotides are TGTTCCAGCACCGGAGGGACTGTGAGCGGGAACACTGAAGCTTTCTTT. Together with reference TRBV7-9 and TRBJ1-1, the CDR3 gives the full variable domain: DTGVSQNPRHKITKRGQNVTFRCDPISEHNRLYWYRQTLGQGPEFLTYFQNEAQLEKSRLLSDRFSAERPKGSFSTLEIQRTEQGDSAMYLCSSTGGTVSGNTEAFFGQGTRLTVV.

The chain employs TRBV29-1 and TRBJ1-2, with TRBD1 identical over 11 bases. Germline values: CDR1 SQVTM, CDR2 ANQGSEA. The ends lost 6 bases at V and 5 bases at J; junction bases unmatched: 2. The CDR3 consists of 12 residues. CDR3 sequence (DNA): TGCAGCGTCGGGACAGGGGGTTATGGCTACACCTTC. This gives the protein CSVGTGGYGYTF.

The chain joins TRBV7-8 to TRBJ2-2; TRBD1 aligns across 7 bases. This CDR3 is built from 14 residues. Germline V CDR1 and CDR2: SGHVS, FQNEAQ. Trimming at V came to 5 bases and at J to 6 bases, leaving 6 bases not matched to a gene. CDR3 nucleotide sequence: TGTGCCAGCAGCCCCCAGGGGGTCGCCGGGGAGCTGTTTTTT. Translating it yields CASSPQGVAGELFF.

The chain employs TRBV7-3 and TRBJ2-3, with 7 bases identical to TRBD2. V gave up 4 bases and J gave up 1 base; unmatched junction bases: 8. The CDR3 loop spans 16 amino acids. The germline gives CDR1 SGHTA, CDR2 FQGTGA. The CDR3 bases are TGTGCCAGCAGCTCCCAAGGCGGGAGAGGCACAGATACGCAGTATTTT. This gives the protein CASSSQGGRGTDTQYF.

V and J are TRBV5-1 and TRBJ1-6; D might be TRBD1 (6 bases). V dropped 0 bases and J dropped 7 bases, with 14 bases sitting between them. CDR3 size: 16 residues. The germline V gene has CDR1 SGHRS and CDR2 YFSETQ. CDR3 coding DNA: TGCGCCAGCAGCTTGGTTACAGGGAATGGCAATTCACCCCTCCACTTT. Protein sequence: CASSLVTGNGNSPLHF.

The chain employs TRBV4-2 and TRBJ1-5, with D tentatively TRBD1 (6 bases). From germline, CDR1 is LGHNA and CDR2 YNFKEQ. Trimming cost V 1 base and J 7 bases, with 17 bases left between them. CDR3 length equals 16 residues. CDR3 nucleotides: TGTGCCAGCAGCCAAGGTCACGCGGGGGCAGGGCAGCCCCAGCATTTT. It encodes CASSQGHAGAGQPQHF.

This sequence joins TRBV27 and TRBJ2-7; 14 bases are shared with TRBD2. The germline V gene has CDR1 MNHEY and CDR2 SMNVEV (reference sequence). The junction had 7 bases not matched to a gene; V was cut back by 6 bases and J by 3 bases. The CDR3 is made up of 16 amino acids. This CDR3 is CASSTGTSGSIYEQYF. CDR3 nucleotides: TGTGCCAGCAGCACCGGGACTAGCGGGAGTATCTACGAGCAGTACTTC.

This sequence joins TRBV5-1 and TRBJ2-7; 11 bases are a match to TRBD2. Per the germline V gene, CDR1 is SGHRS and CDR2 is YFSETQ. V gave up 4 bases and J gave up 5 bases; unmatched junction bases: 8. The CDR3 is made up of 15 amino acids. CDR3 protein: CASSEGGLAVNEQYF. For the CDR3, the DNA is TGCGCCAGCAGCGAAGGGGGACTAGCGGTAAACGAGCAGTACTTC.

J is TRBJ2-3 and V is TRBV6-5; D gene unclear. The CDR3 runs 13 residues. Trimming took 5 bases from V and 4 from J, leaving 10 bases between them. CDR1 is MNHEY and CDR2 is SVGAGI in the germline V gene. The DNA of the CDR3 is TGTGCCAGCAGTGCAAAGTCGGCAGATACGCAGTATTTT. Its translation: CASSAKSADTQYF.

DNA for the CDR3: TGTGCCAGTAGGAGGGACAGGGTCAATCAGCCCCAGCATTTT. Translating gives CASRRDRVNQPQHF. This chain uses TRBV19 with TRBJ1-5; 9 bases line up with TRBD1. The length of the CDR3 is 14 residues. J lost 3 bases, V lost 6 bases, and 3 bases had no gene match. Germline loops: CDR1 LNHDA, CDR2 SQIVND (reference sequence). The entire variable domain, with the rest obtained from reference TRBV19 and TRBJ1-5, is as follows: DGGITQSPKYLFRKEGQNVTLSCEQNLNHDAMYWYRQDPGQGLRLIYYSQIVNDFQKGDIAEGYSVSREKKESFPLTVTSAQKNPTAFYLCASRRDRVNQPQHFGDGTRLSIL.

The chain combines TRBV27 with TRBJ2-5, with D unresolved. The CDR3 is made up of 13 amino acids. CDR1 is MNHEY and CDR2 is SMNVEV in the germline V gene (reference sequence). V was clipped by 3 bases and J by 6 bases, with 11 bases between them. In DNA form, the CDR3 reads TGTGCCAGCAGTTTCGAACCCCAGAAGACCCAGTACTTC. This sequence encodes CASSFEPQKTQYF.

The rearrangement uses TRBV30 and TRBJ2-7; weak D call: TRBD1 (5 bases). CDR3 length: 14 residues. Trimming removed 1 base at V and 0 bases at J, with 10 bases between. Germline V gene data show CDR1 as GTSNPN and CDR2 as SVGIG (reference sequence). CDR3 in amino acids: CAWSDVRVSYEQYF. DNA for the CDR3: TGTGCCTGGAGTGATGTCAGGGTCTCCTACGAGCAGTACTTC.

The V and J genes are TRBV25-1 and TRBJ2-1, with TRBD1 identical over 7 bases. V lost 2 bases, J lost 5 bases, and 3 bases stayed unmatched. Germline CDR1 and CDR2: MGHDK and SYGVNS. This CDR3 contains 14 residues. The CDR3 nucleotides read TGTGCCAGCAGTGAACCACAGGGGCACAATGAGCAGTTCTTC. Protein sequence: CASSEPQGHNEQFF.

The V gene is TRBV28, the J gene TRBJ2-5; possibly TRBD1 for D (5 bases). CDR1 is MDHEN, CDR2 SYDVKM, per germline. The CDR3 length is 17 residues. Trimming stripped 2 bases from V and 2 bases from J, with 18 bases between. The CDR3 is CASSLGALSNPQETQYF. The DNA of the CDR3 is TGTGCCAGCAGTTTAGGGGCCCTGAGCAACCCACAAGAGACCCAGTACTTC.

The chain recombines TRBV21-1 with TRBJ2-3; the table's D call of TRBD2 was not tested on the DNA. TRBV21-1 is tagged as a pseudogene. The CDR3 contains 13 residues. The CDR3 is CAARDYSTDTQYF. DNA for the CDR3: TGTGCCGCGAGGGACTACAGCACAGATACGCAGTATTTT.

The V and J genes are TRBV19 and TRBJ2-3; TRBD2 matches at 7 bases. V was pared by 7 bases and J by 3 bases, with 7 bases of the junction left unmatched. This CDR3 spans 14 amino acids. Germline V lookup: CDR1 LNHDA, CDR2 SQIVND (reference sequence). The CDR3 region is CASTPGGRTDTQYF. The CDR3 DNA sequence: TGTGCCAGTACCCCGGGGGGTCGAACAGATACGCAGTATTTT.

This clone was seen only once. This rearrangement joins TRBV7-3 to TRBJ2-7; weak D call: TRBD1 (7 bases). The V end was cut by 5 bases, the J end by 7 bases, with 12 bases between. This CDR3 is built from 12 residues. Germline CDR1 is SGHTA and CDR2 is FQGTGA. The CDR3 nucleotides read TGTGCCAGCAGCCAGACAGGGAGGGAGCAGTACTTC. Translating it yields CASSQTGREQYF.